What follows are 9 T cell receptor beta chains derived from one specimen sequenced in a study of radiotherapy plus CTLA-4 blockade in lung cancer. Produced via immunoSEQ multiplex PCR; TCRdb's table is partial and in-frame only. This sample has 95,000 to 150,000 clones, with about 87% found just once. This specimen was peripheral blood, taken from a patient treated with radiotherapy plus ipilimumab. These TCRs come from a human donor with non-small cell lung cancer that progressed on radiotherapy plus ipilimumab.

V usage is TRBV6-6 and J usage is TRBJ2-5; 9 positions match TRBD1. Trimming at V came to 6 bases and at J to 4 bases, leaving 3 bases not matched to a gene. Germline CDR1 is MNHNY and CDR2 is SVGAGI (reference sequence). The CDR3 is 13 amino acids. CDR3 coding DNA: TGTGCCAGCAGGGACAGGGGATCAGAGACCCAGTACTTC. This codes for CASRDRGSETQYF.

The chain has TRBV10-3 and TRBJ2-3; maybe TRBD2 (5 bases). The CDR3 is 15 amino acids. The V end was cut by 0 bases, the J end by 1 base, with 8 bases between. Germline V gene data show CDR1 as ENHRY and CDR2 as SYGVKD. Here the CDR3 reads CAISESRVGTDTQYF. The DNA for the CDR3 is TGTGCCATCAGTGAGTCGAGGGTTGGCACAGATACGCAGTATTTT.

The J gene is TRBJ2-7, the V gene TRBV19; TRBD2 matches 10 bases. Per the germline V gene, CDR1 is LNHDA and CDR2 is SQIVND (reference sequence). After removal of 5 bases from V and 7 bases from J, the junction contained 11 bases not matched to a gene. The CDR3 contains 15 residues. The CDR3 here is CASSSSGRASREQYF. The CDR3 nucleotides are TGTGCCAGTAGTTCCAGCGGGAGGGCCTCTAGGGAGCAGTACTTC.

In its sample, this clone was seen a few times. V usage is TRBV19 and J usage is TRBJ2-7; tentative D call: TRBD1 (6 bases). The CDR3 runs 14 residues. V dropped 6 bases and J dropped 6 bases, with 18 bases sitting between them. The germline V gene has CDR1 LNHDA and CDR2 SQIVND (reference sequence). The CDR3 spells CASSYGHRDGEQYF. The DNA of the CDR3 is TGTGCCAGTAGCTACGGTCACAGGGATGGCGAGCAGTACTTC.

The J gene is TRBJ2-7, the V gene TRBV6-5; D possibly matches TRBD1 or TRBD2 (7 bases each). V was clipped by 5 bases and J by 5 bases, with 16 bases between them. CDR3 size: 14 residues. Germline-derived CDR1 and CDR2 are MNHEY and SVGAGI. The CDR3 DNA reads TGTGCCAGCAGTCCCCAGGGGGGGTCCCACGAGCAGTACTTC. It translates to CASSPQGGSHEQYF.

In nucleotides, the CDR3 is TGTGCCAGTAGCCTACAGGGAATACCTAACTATGGCTACACCTTC. Translation: CASSLQGIPNYGYTF. The chain recombines TRBV19 with TRBJ1-2, with D perhaps matching TRBD1 (6 bases). Deletions cut 6 bases from V and 0 bases from J, with 14 bases between. The CDR3 covers 15 residues. The germline gives CDR1 LNHDA, CDR2 SQIVND (reference sequence). Filled out from reference TRBV19 and TRBJ1-2, the complete variable domain reads DGGITQSPKYLFRKEGQNVTLSCEQNLNHDAMYWYRQDPGQGLRLIYYSQIVNDFQKGDIAEGYSVSREKKESFPLTVTSAQKNPTAFYLCASSLQGIPNYGYTFGSGTRLTVV.

The chain is built from TRBV4-1 and TRBJ1-5; maybe TRBD1 (5 bases). Per germline, CDR1 MGHRA and CDR2 YSYEKL. Trimming left V 0 bases short and J 5 bases short, with 11 bases between. The CDR3 contains 15 residues. CDR3 DNA sequence: TGCGCCAGCAGCCAAGATTCCGGGACCTATCAGCCCCAGCATTTT. This gives the protein CASSQDSGTYQPQHF.

The gene calls are TRBV6-6 and TRBJ1-2; possible D gene TRBD1, 5 bases. Trimming shortened V by 9 bases and J by 2 bases, and 13 bases separated the two germline ends. Germline V gene data show CDR1 as MNHNY and CDR2 as SVGAGI (reference sequence). The CDR3 has 13 amino acids. This chain's CDR3 is CASRQTLNYGYTF. CDR3 bases: TGTGCCAGTAGACAGACCCTAAACTATGGCTACACCTTC.

This chain uses TRBV2 with TRBJ2-7; TRBD1 matches at 7 bases. The V gene's germline CDR1 is SNHLY and CDR2 FYNNEI. CDR3 size: 12 residues. V lost 4 bases and J lost 6; bases outside the gene matches: 3. The CDR3 is CASSVQGFEQYF. In DNA, the CDR3 is TGTGCCAGCAGTGTACAGGGGTTCGAGCAGTACTTC.